This note documents a single T cell receptor beta chain sequence. Its antigen is as yet unknown. The CDR3 covers 18 residues. Germline V CDR1 and CDR2: MGHRA, YSYEKL. Unmatched junction bases numbered 5, after V lost 4 bases and J lost 2 bases. The record originates from a study of T cells after posttransplantation cyclophosphamide. Sequencing used immunoSEQ multiplex PCR; TCRdb keeps in-frame clones, though not all of them. The profile shows about 66,000 clones, 93% of them singletons. On the day of bone marrow donation, the related graft donor provided peripheral blood. Findings and caveats of the study: After PTCy, TRB diversity resembled that of CNI/methotrexate controls. Blood and skin or GI T cell repertoires showed limited TRB overlap. Later post-transplant blood repertoires were often dominated by donor CD8+ memory clones.

The sample comprised PBMCs. The clonotype originates from a woman in her twenties or thirties in good health and a related stem cell transplant donor. The rearrangement joins TRBV4-1 to TRBJ2-4, with 16 nucleotides matching TRBD2. The CDR3 DNA follows: TGCGCCAGCAGCCCGGGACTAGCGGGGGGGCTAACCAAAAACATTCAGTACTTC. It is translated as CASSPGLAGGLTKNIQYF.